The clone carrying this T cell receptor (beta chain) was recorded many times. As yet, its antigen is unknown. RNA extraction gave at least 5 micrograms of total RNA per sample. A second roughly 6 to 11 cycle PCR used barcoded and J-beta primers. TCRdb passed the 5' RACE reads through MiXCR, listing each CDR3 protein once. The table shows hundreds of thousands of distinct CDR3 sequences, with 45% to 60% occurring only once. The CDR3 contains 16 residues. Trimming stripped 0 bases from V and 2 bases from J, with 15 bases between. CDR1 is DFQATT and CDR2 is SNEGSKA in the germline V gene (reference sequence). This sample stems from a study of blood T cells in healthy people across ages. Study results and caveats: Diversity was higher, and naive CD4+ cells more numerous, in long-lived donors than in aged donors.

The chain combines TRBV20-1 with TRBJ2-3, with D perhaps matching TRBD2 (5 bases). Sequenced input: blood. The TCR sequence derives from a woman of 80 years or more in good health. The CDR3 coding sequence is TGCAGTGCTAGAGATCGGGAAGCCATCTACACAGATACGCAGTATTTT. Translation gives CSARDREAIYTDTQYF.